The text below deals with one T cell receptor (beta chain). Its specificity is unknown. The data derive from a study of post-analysis software for immune sequencing data. Across the study: Progressive-relapsing, secondary progressive and relapsing-remitting multiple sclerosis were among the disease courses included. Study-wide results and limits: Several TRBV segments occurring more often in patients than controls included TRBV5-6, TRBV5-1 and TRBV20-1.

The V and J ends lost 7 bases and 2 bases respectively, with 10 bases between them. The CDR3 consists of 13 residues. Sequencing libraries made from TCR beta cDNA carried unique molecular identifiers. The yield from around 1 to 10 million T cells was 500,000 or so cDNA molecules in total. TCRdb itself ran the PCR reads through MiXCR, one entry per CDR3 protein. The table includes about 260,000 distinct CDR3 sequences, 30% to 45% detected once. The chain combines TRBV12-3 or TRBV12-4 with TRBJ2-3; unclear D gene. This TCR was sampled from a girl aged 10 to 17 with multiple sclerosis. Sequencing was performed on blood. CDR3 bases: TGTGCCAGCACGCAGGAGACCACAGATACGCAGTATTTT. Translated: CASTQETTDTQYF.